The 22 T cell receptor beta chains presented below share a single source sample, sequenced in a study of blood T cell repertoires in COVID-19 (TCRdb year 2020). Libraries were prepared through the immunoSEQ multiplex PCR assay. What TCRdb holds here is the immuneACCESS table cut down to in-frame rearrangements. Part of the clones is not present; checked against another copy, under half of the missing clones reflect an unresolved V gene, and the others are unexplained. The sample profile shows 130,000 to 150,000 clones; 88% of them were found once. Jointly, the top ten make up about 1.5% of the sample. Sequences were obtained from peripheral blood. Receptor source: a woman between 45 and 65 years old with acute or convalescent COVID-19.

This chain joins TRBV5-1 and TRBJ1-2; TRBD1 matches 9 bases. This CDR3 contains 16 residues. Germline loops: CDR1 SGHRS, CDR2 YFSETQ. V was pared by 4 bases and J by 6 bases, with 13 bases of the junction left unmatched. CDR3 bases: TGCGCCAGCAGCCAGGATCCGGGACAGGGACTCAATGGCTACACCTTC. This encodes CASSQDPGQGLNGYTF. Full variable domain (missing parts from reference TRBV5-1 and TRBJ1-2): KAGVTQTPRYLIKTRGQQVTLSCSPISGHRSVSWYQQTPGQGLQFLFEYFSETQRNKGNFPGRFSGRQFSNSRSEMNVSTLELGDSALYLCASSQDPGQGLNGYTFGSGTRLTVV.

As DNA, the CDR3 is TGTGCCAGCAGAGGGTGGGGGGGCAGCACAGATACGCAGTATTTT. Amino acids: CASRGWGGSTDTQYF. The chain recombines TRBV27 with TRBJ2-3; a possible D gene is TRBD2 (7 bases). Germline-derived CDR1 and CDR2 are MNHEY and SMNVEV (reference sequence). Trimming removed 6 bases at V and 0 bases at J, with 13 bases between. This CDR3 spans 15 amino acids.

Turning to this clone: The same CDR3 arises from other DNA sequences in this sample as well. The CDR3 nucleotides read TGCGCCAGCAGCTTGGAGTCGGGCTCCTACAATGAGCAGTTCTTC. Its protein product is CASSLESGSYNEQFF. The chain joins TRBV5-1 to TRBJ2-1; D unresolved. Germline V gene data show CDR1 as SGHRS and CDR2 as YFSETQ. The CDR3 runs to 15 residues. V gave up 0 bases and J gave up 0 bases, with 7 bases separating them.

This clone was detected only a few times. V is TRBV6-6 and J is TRBJ2-1; 14 positions match TRBD2. The germline V gene has CDR1 MNHNY and CDR2 SVGAGI (reference sequence). This CDR3 is built from 19 residues. Trimming at V came to 7 bases and at J to 3 bases, leaving 14 bases not matched to a gene. CDR3 coding DNA: TGTGCCAGCACCTACGGCGGGACTAGCGGGAGCGGTCACTACAATGAGCAGTTCTTC. Translated: CASTYGGTSGSGHYNEQFF.

This sequence joins TRBV6-5 and TRBJ2-2; 8 positions match TRBD1. Germline-derived CDR1 and CDR2 are MNHEY and SVGAGI. The CDR3 runs to 14 residues. Trimming removed 9 bases from V and 4 bases from J; junction bases left unmatched: 7. CDR3 loop: CASTRQGSTGELFF. CDR3 coding DNA: TGTGCCAGTACCAGACAGGGGTCCACCGGGGAGCTGTTTTTT.

The V and J genes are TRBV28 and TRBJ2-7, with D unresolved. Germline V gives CDR1 MDHEN, CDR2 SYDVKM. The CDR3 contains 15 residues. With 6 bases removed from V and 0 bases from J, the gap between germline ends came to 15 bases. The CDR3 region is CASSPPFQFSYEQYF. The CDR3 DNA reads TGTGCCAGCAGCCCTCCCTTCCAGTTCTCCTACGAGCAGTACTTC.

The V gene is TRBV6-5, the J gene TRBJ2-1; unclear D gene. The germline V and J ends were trimmed by 6 bases and 5 bases, with 11 bases remaining between them. Germline CDR1 MNHEY, CDR2 SVGAGI. The CDR3 totals 13 residues. The CDR3 DNA is TGTGCCAGCAGCGACTTAGTCGACAATGAGCAGTTCTTC. Amino acids: CASSDLVDNEQFF.

Concerning this clone itself: The junction differs from germline at one of its ends, possibly a read error. The V and J genes are TRBV2 and TRBJ2-7; possible D gene TRBD2, 5 bases. The CDR3 sequence is 12 residues long. The germline V gene encodes CDR1 SNHLY and CDR2 FYNNEI. CDR3 region: CASSEQASPLHF. For the CDR3, the DNA is TGTGCCAGCAGTGAACAGGCTAGCCCGCTGCACTTC.

The V and J genes are TRBV19 and TRBJ2-1; no firm D call. The length of the CDR3 is 14 residues. V was cut by 4 bases and J by 1 base, with 8 bases left in between. The germline CDR1 and CDR2 sequences are LNHDA and SQIVND (reference sequence). The CDR3 sequence: CASSRSSSYNEQFF. CDR3 coding DNA: TGTGCCAGTAGTAGAAGCTCGTCCTACAATGAGCAGTTCTTC.

CDR3 coding DNA: TGTGCCAGCAGTTCAGCGGGGAAAGACGAGCAGTACTTC. It yields the protein CASSSAGKDEQYF. This rearrangement joins TRBV28 to TRBJ2-7; the match to TRBD2 covers 7 bases. The CDR3 is 13 amino acids. With V trimmed by 4 bases and J by 5 bases, 5 bases remained unmatched. CDR1 and CDR2 from the germline V gene are MDHEN and SYDVKM.

The chain carries TRBV19 and TRBJ1-1; D ambiguous. CDR1 LNHDA and CDR2 SQIVND come from the germline V gene (reference sequence). V was cut by 6 bases and J by 0 bases, with 5 bases left in between. The CDR3 is made up of 12 amino acids. The CDR3 DNA is TGTGCCAGTAGGAGAGTGAACACTGAAGCTTTCTTT. Translating gives CASRRVNTEAFF. The full variable domain, rest sourced from reference TRBV19 and TRBJ1-1, is DGGITQSPKYLFRKEGQNVTLSCEQNLNHDAMYWYRQDPGQGLRLIYYSQIVNDFQKGDIAEGYSVSREKKESFPLTVTSAQKNPTAFYLCASRRVNTEAFFGQGTRLTVV.

This clone was detected only a few times. This chain joins TRBV11-2 and TRBJ1-3, with TRBD1 identical over 8 bases. CDR1 and CDR2 (germline): SGHAT, FQNNGV. The CDR3 is made up of 17 amino acids. V lost 4 bases to trimming and J lost 1 base; unmatched junction nucleotides: 9. The CDR3 sequence is CASSSNRGTGSGNTIYF. For the CDR3, the DNA is TGTGCCAGCAGCTCAAACAGGGGGACCGGGTCTGGAAACACCATATATTTT.

This rearrangement joins TRBV7-9 to TRBJ2-7, with D perhaps TRBD2 (6 bases). CDR1 is SEHNR, CDR2 FQNEAQ, per germline (reference sequence). The CDR3 runs 12 residues. V lost 5 bases and J lost 2, with 7 bases in between. The CDR3 bases are TGTGCCAGCAGCGGGGGGACCTACGAGCAGTACTTC. Its protein is CASSGGTYEQYF.

This chain connects TRBV10-3 to TRBJ2-7; 7 positions agree with TRBD1. The V and J ends lost 2 bases and 6 bases, in that order; junction bases with no gene match: 7. The CDR3 loop spans 14 amino acids. Germline CDR1 and CDR2: ENHRY and SYGVKD. The CDR3 protein is CAISERQGLSEQYF. DNA of the CDR3: TGTGCCATCAGTGAGAGACAGGGTCTCTCCGAGCAGTACTTC.

V is TRBV6-1 and J is TRBJ2-5, with 13 nucleotides matching TRBD2. The V gene's germline CDR1 is MNHNS and CDR2 SASEGT. J was trimmed by 2 bases and V by 0 bases; bases with no gene match: 6. This CDR3 has 18 amino acids. The CDR3 nucleotides are TGTGCCAGCAGTGAAGCAGGGACTAGCGGGACCCAACAAGAGACCCAGTACTTC. This codes for CASSEAGTSGTQQETQYF.

The chain links TRBV13 to TRBJ2-3; no clear D. The germline V and J ends were trimmed by 0 bases and 10 bases, with 11 bases remaining between them. Germline V lookup: CDR1 PRHDT, CDR2 FYEKMQ (reference sequence). The CDR3 loop spans 13 amino acids. The CDR3 region is CASSLGRLTAQYF. The CDR3 DNA follows: TGTGCCAGCAGCTTAGGCCGTCTAACCGCGCAGTATTTT.

The rearrangement uses TRBV15 and TRBJ1-1, with D unresolved. The germline V gene encodes CDR1 LNHNV and CDR2 YYDKDF (reference sequence). Trimming shortened V by 0 bases and J by 7 bases, and 12 bases separated the two germline ends. The CDR3 runs 14 residues. CDR3 sequence: CATSRDGSMIEAFF. The CDR3 nucleotides are TGTGCCACCAGCAGAGACGGTTCTATGATTGAAGCTTTCTTT.

The V gene is TRBV20-1, the J gene TRBJ1-2; 7 bases are shared with TRBD1. The CDR3 is 11 residues long. V was clipped by 5 bases and J by 8 bases; unmatched bases: 5. Germline V CDR1 and CDR2: DFQATT, SNEGSKA (reference sequence). The CDR3: CSALRGSGYTF. DNA of the CDR3: TGCAGTGCTCTCAGGGGGAGCGGCTACACCTTC.

About this clone itself: One end of the junction fails to match germline, which may point to a read error. The genes are TRBV5-6 and TRBJ2-7, with TRBD1 matching over 7 bases. This CDR3 spans 12 amino acids. CDR1 and CDR2 from the germline V gene are SGHDT and YYEEEE. CDR3 nucleotides: TGTGCCAGCAGCTTGAATGACAGGGTTCACCACTTC. This encodes CASSLNDRVHHF.

V gene TRBV5-1 combines with J gene TRBJ2-1; tentative D call: TRBD2 (6 bases). V dropped 2 bases and J dropped 8 bases, with 14 bases sitting between them. CDR3 length equals 14 residues. The germline gives CDR1 SGHRS, CDR2 YFSETQ. CDR3: CASSFSSSGDEQFF. Here the CDR3 DNA reads TGCGCCAGCAGCTTCTCGTCGTCGGGAGATGAGCAGTTCTTC.

This chain joins TRBV10-3 and TRBJ2-1; tentative D call: TRBD1 (6 bases). Germline values: CDR1 ENHRY, CDR2 SYGVKD. Trimming pared 6 bases from V and 8 bases from J, leaving 17 bases between. This CDR3 comprises 14 residues. The CDR3 DNA follows: TGTGCCATCAGACAGGGCAAAGTAATCGATGAGCAGTTCTTC. It specifies CAIRQGKVIDEQFF.

This clone has a handful of counts. The CDR3: CASSQAPTGPTYGYTF. The CDR3 DNA is TGTGCCAGCAGCCAAGCCCCTACAGGCCCCACTTATGGCTACACCTTC. V gene TRBV4-2 combines with J gene TRBJ1-2, with TRBD1 as a possible D gene (5 bases). CDR1 is LGHNA and CDR2 is YNFKEQ in the germline V gene. Trimming removed 1 base from V and 5 bases from J, with 17 bases in between. The CDR3 consists of 16 residues.